This TCR beta chain was sequenced for a study of regulatory T cells in long-lasting Graves disease (dated by TCRdb to the early 2020s). For the wider study: Newly diagnosed Graves' disease patients had taken antithyroid drugs for less than 3 months. This study used TCR sequencing and RNA sequencing of peripheral blood to compare persistent Graves' disease patients against newly diagnosed Graves' disease patients. The study took place in China and was registered as a clinical trial. A total of roughly 33 samples were covered by TCR sequencing, comprising some 13 persistent and about 20 newly diagnosed Graves' disease patients. Beyond this particular receptor, the publication reports: Patients with persistent disease shared more public clonotypes (around 3,000) than newly diagnosed patients did (roughly 970). Compared with newly diagnosed patients, patients with persistent Graves' disease had lower TCR Shannon entropy and fewer highly expanded clones, which suggests clonal expansion. Peripheral blood alone was examined, since thyroid tissue, which constituted the primary lesion, could not be accessed. Sequencing and analysis were restricted to the TCR beta chain. Preferential use of TRBV28, TRBJ1-2 and TRBJ2-5 was observed in persistent disease, whereas TRBV20-1 and TRBJ2-1 were favored in newly diagnosed disease. The authors acknowledged the small sample size as a limitation that may reduce accuracy.

There are many counts of this clonotype. No cognate antigen has been identified for it. No quality values exist for individual bases; no much larger clone is one base distant. The method was multiplex PCR. The reads were generated on an Illumina HiSeq 4000. TCR beta libraries were built with iRepertoire HTBI primers and Arm-PCR amplification of CDR3 regions. Before sequencing, the PCR products underwent gel purification. As for how the authors treated the data: Gene usage analysis of CDR3 amino acid clonotypes used the approximately 62 TRBV and 12 to 15 TRBJ segments found across samples. COPE and FqMerger were used to merge filtered high-quality paired reads into contigs. Contigs were aligned with BLAST to IMGT TRBV, TRBD and TRBJ reference genes, and CDR3 was defined per IMGT. Highly expanded clones were defined as clonotypes with a frequency above 0.1%. Repertoire diversity was measured by Shannon entropy, and V-J evenness by the Gini coefficient. A clonotype was considered public if more than one individual shared it. Starting from the raw public reads, TCRdb applied fastp trimming at Q25, assembled clones with MiXCR and retained in-frame beta chains. A single entry per CDR3 protein holds the most common genes and DNA from its merged rows. Here the V and J calls rest on TCRdb's processing, not on the authors' analysis. The sample contains 350,000 to 550,000 distinct CDR3 sequences, 12% to 15% of them found a single time. The leading ten clones occupy around a sixth of the sample.

The cysteine opens and the phenylalanine closes a CDR3 of 16 amino acids. Only the CDR3 region is kept as DNA, spanning 48 bases read in frame from base 1. From V the trimming removes 4 bases and from J it removes 1 base, while the gene matches leave 10 bases of the junction unaccounted for. CDR1 and CDR2 are drawn from the germline V gene (reference sequence): GTSNPN, SVGIG. In the paper's terms, the time point label means: newly diagnosed GD, antithyroid drugs for less than 3 months. For both TCR sequencing and RNA sequencing, RNA was extracted from PBMCs using TRIzol. The diagnosis of Graves' disease followed American Thyroid Association guidelines. Patients were recruited from an endocrinology department in Xi'an, China. Each patient gave 8.5 to 9.5 milliliters of peripheral blood, collected in an EDTA anticoagulant tube. PBMCs were isolated by Ficoll Paque Plus density gradient separation without further T cell sorting. RNA quality was checked with an Agilent 2100 Bioanalyzer and agarose gel, and concentration with a NanoDrop 2000.

The sample also formed part of further work on T cells in Graves' hyperthyroidism and ophthalmopathy. As the second study states: A patient counted as having stable Graves' hyperthyroidism if no progression to ophthalmopathy occurred over 18 months of follow-up. The hyperthyroidism patients were between 18 and 65 years old and newly diagnosed, with a disease duration of less than 2 months. Exclusion was applied to patients with uncontrolled infections, other autoimmune diseases, pregnancy or lactation. Diagnoses relied on clinical symptoms, serum thyroxine and TRAb, thyroid ultrasound and orbital computed tomography. The TCR CDR3 was subjected to a first round of RT-PCR using the HTBI primer set and the Qiagen OneStep RT-PCR kit. Blood samples also contained most of the expanded thyroid clonotypes (frequency above 0.001), which suggests that blood repertoires may reflect thyroid immune responses. In cross-validation, a model built on a 13 V-J signature told ophthalmopathy apart from stable hyperthyroidism with roughly 87% sensitivity and approximately 81% specificity, and in testing the same model reached 80%/75%. In validation, the model predicted progression to ophthalmopathy with about 71% sensitivity and around 72% specificity, a median of about six months before onset. TCR V-J signatures able to tell the groups apart were searched for in a discovery cohort of 95 to 100 patients, of whom more than 40 had Graves' ophthalmopathy and roughly 58 had stable Graves' hyperthyroidism. An independent validation cohort of about 20 hyperthyroidism patients and 17 patients who later progressed to ophthalmopathy tested prospective prediction of ophthalmopathy. The 90 to 100 discovery patients were randomly split 7:3 into training and test sets. The study also compared thyroid tissue and blood T-cell repertoires from several Graves' hyperthyroidism patients. Following sampling, methimazole starting at 30 mg daily was given to hyperthyroidism patients, and high-dose intravenous methylprednisolone was given to ophthalmopathy patients. A second multiplex PCR round built the libraries, followed by size selection and purification. Sequencing of the libraries was done on an Illumina HiSeq2000 using paired-end 100 bp reads. SOAPnuke was used to process the raw data, throwing out any read that contained adapters or uncalled bases, had a mean Phred below 15, or lacked an exact constant-primer or identifier match. High-quality paired reads were merged with COPE v1.2.5, and unique nucleotide sequences were defined as clonotypes. MiTCR v1.1 was used to align the clonotypes against IMGT TRBV, TRBD and TRBJ reference segments. Only V-J combinations with frequency above 0.0001, covering 99.2% of repertoires, were analysed. A TCS score was defined as the ratio between F50 (clonal expansion) and ExV (chaos), using BLOSUM62-based TCRdist between CDR3 peptides within each V-J. Welch's t-statistics and random forest reduced 500 to 550 V-J features to roughly 13, which were used in a naive Bayes classifier (R e1071). Sample size was not statistically predetermined, and investigators were not blinded to group allocation. According to the paper, TCR Vbeta CDR3 sequencing was carried out on about 140 peripheral blood samples, which came from around 43 ophthalmopathy, approximately 78 hyperthyroidism and roughly 17 progressor patients.

This sequence uses TRBV30 and TRBJ1-1, with 9 bases in between that match TRBD1. This TCR came from a woman between 50 and 59 years old with Graves disease. Donor details come from another sample of the same person, matched by shared clones. Sequencing was performed on peripheral blood mononuclear cells (PBMCs), taken at new diagnosis, from a patient treated with antithyroid drugs. The DNA sequence reads TGTGCCTGGATAGGGACAGGGAGACGAGGGAACACTGAAGCTTTCTTT. This gives the protein CAWIGTGRRGNTEAFF.